The T cell receptor beta chain under discussion was sequenced for a study of response to subunit inactivated influenza vaccine. This clonotype was seen ten or more times. TCRdb re-analysed the RT-PCR reads in MiXCR, keeping a single row per CDR3 protein. This table has 530,000 or so distinct CDR3 sequences, over 9.5% appearing once. V was clipped by 0 bases and J by 2 bases, with 17 bases between them. The germline CDR1 and CDR2 sequences are LGHNA and YSLEER. This CDR3 has 17 amino acids. The sequence derives from a man aged 50-60 years who received an inactivated influenza vaccine. The sample in question was PBMCs from blood, obtained on the day of vaccination. This chain links TRBV4-3 with TRBJ2-7; possible D gene TRBD2, 6 bases. The CDR3 nucleotides read TGCGCCAGCAGCCAAGAGTCTAGCGCGTACCCGCCCTACGAGCAGTACTTC. This sequence encodes CASSQESSAYPPYEQYF.